This TCR beta chain was sequenced in a study of CXCR3-negative and CXCR3-positive naive CD8 T cells. Notes on this clonotype: The antigen is not known.

The authors made the TRB cDNA libraries by 5' RACE using UMI labels. After re-calling the 5' RACE reads, TCRdb lists one entry per CDR3 protein, DNA absent. In all, the sample yields about 130,000 distinct CDR3 sequences. Germline loops: CDR1 MDHEN, CDR2 SYDVKM. The CDR3 consists of 14 residues. Broader study findings: For naive cells, CXCR3-negative and CXCR3-positive subsets had similar TRBV-TRBJ usage; for memory cells, usage differed. Both of the naive subsets showed about the same high diversity, but memory CD8+ cells had much less. Hydrophobicity was higher for TRB CDR3s found in CXCR3-positive naive cells than in CXCR3-negative naive cells.

J is TRBJ1-1 and V is TRBV28. What was sequenced was naive CXCR3+ CD8+ T cells from blood. Subset: CD45RO-CCR7+CD27+CD95- naive CD8+ T cells expressing CXCR3 (TNR3+). The TCR sequence derives from a human donor in good health. Some clones in this sample may be carry-over from other donors' samples. The CDR3 here is CASSWGLGATEAFF.